This TCR beta chain was recovered during a study of T cells expressing NK-cell markers (TCRdb year 2020). For the study in its entirety: TCR beta-chain repertoires were profiled in sorted CD3+CD56+NKG2C+, CD3+CD56+NKG2C- and CD3+CD56-NKG2C+ T-cell subsets from several donors. Among the eight sequenced donors, only one was HCMV-seronegative, while the other seven were HCMV-seropositive. Libraries were sequenced as 2 x 150 bp reads on Illumina HiSeq 2000/2500, MiSeq or NextSeq. The eight sequenced donors were randomly selected healthy volunteers, three men and five women.

The CDR3 contains 16 residues, cysteine and phenylalanine counted. No DNA sequence is on record. CDR1 and CDR2, looked up from the germline V gene, are LGHNA and YSLEER. Results and caveats for the whole study, not just this receptor: In over 5 donors, the dominant CD3+CD56+NKG2C+ clonotypes were among the top 10 CD8+ clonotypes and accounted for about 1.0-7.5% of CD8+ T cells. Those dominant clonotypes were again the most abundant among CD3+CD56-NKG2C+ cells in a handful of donors, at 28.3-60.1%. Whether the expanded NKG2C-expressing T cell clones were specific for HCMV antigens was left unclear.

TCRdb lists the instrument as Illumina HiSeq 2000. The TCR beta cDNA libraries were made using 5'RACE template switching, a step that added both a universal primer site and unique molecular identifiers. cDNA synthesis was primed from the TCR beta constant segment and was followed by two successive PCR amplification steps. As for the authors' bioinformatics: MIGEC was used to demultiplex reads and group reads by UMI, and MiTCR was used to assemble and quantify clonotypes. To exclude erroneous sequences, only TCR cDNA sequences supported by at least two reads were retained. The tcR package was used for downstream repertoire analysis, with clonotypes matched between fractions based on CDR3 nucleotide sequence plus V segment. VDJmatch was used to annotate antigen specificity against VDJdb, with one amino acid substitution in CDR3 allowed. Reprocessed by TCRdb, the reads give a single entry per CDR3 protein sequence, without DNA. In this record, the V and J calls reflect TCRdb's handling and not the investigators' own analysis. This sample's clone table shows some 8,000 distinct CDR3 sequences. Under 11% of the sample is taken by the ten largest.

A commercial ELISA kit detecting HCMV-specific IgG in serum was used to determine HCMV serostatus. Peripheral blood mononuclear cells were isolated from blood by Ficoll density gradient centrifugation. No count is logged; frequency rates this clonotype as medium-sized (0.01 to 0.1%). Its antigen is currently not known. The sequence was collected from a man aged 18 to 30 in good health. Donor details come from another sample of the same person, matched by shared clones. The sample comprised blood T cells: a sorted CD56 or NKG2C T cell subset, CD4+ or CD8+ T cells, or bulk PBMC T cells (not recorded which). Here the chain combines TRBV4-3 and TRBJ2-4; the TCRdb D gene call, TRBD1, has no DNA to confirm it. CDR3 region: CASSQVGVLAKNIQYF.